The table lists the clone carrying this T cell receptor (beta chain) with a few counts. The CDR3 sequence is 16 residues long. The V gene's germline CDR1 is LNHDA and CDR2 SQIVND (reference sequence). Losses at the gene ends were 8 bases for V and 5 bases for J; bases not matched to a gene: 7. In the source study's methods: Amplified reference gene primers provided the basis for estimating nucleated cell counts. TCRdb's copy holds only in-frame clones and misses some; the assay was immunoSEQ multiplex PCR. For V, J and clone size, that table is used; D and trimming come from the DNA. The profile shows some 100,000 clones, about 82% of them singletons. This sample is drawn from a study of blood T cell repertoires in COVID-19. Across the study: Acute-phase and convalescent COVID-19 samples originated in the United States, Italy and Spain. PBMCs, B-cell-depleted T cells, or T cells were the source of the cDNA or gDNA that made up the material.

The J gene is TRBJ2-2, the V gene TRBV19, with 14 positions matching TRBD2. The material sequenced was peripheral blood. This sequence was found in a woman in her 70s with active or convalescent COVID-19. The CDR3 sequence is CASSSWTSGGTGELFF. DNA for the CDR3: TGTGCCAGTTCCTCGTGGACTAGCGGGGGGACCGGGGAGCTGTTTTTT.